This passage covers 15 T cell receptor beta chains from one sample sequenced in a study of T cells expressing NK-cell markers. TCRdb re-called the 5' RACE reads, yielding one record per CDR3 amino acid sequence without DNA. The sample table sets out 120,000 to 150,000 distinct CDR3 sequences. Material: blood T cells: a sorted CD56 or NKG2C T cell subset, CD4+ or CD8+ T cells, or bulk PBMC T cells (not recorded which). The receptors derive from a young man in good health.

The chain carries TRBV27 and TRBJ2-7; the D call from TCRdb, TRBD1, cannot be confirmed without DNA. The CDR3 consists of 14 residues. In germline, CDR1 is MNHEY, CDR2 SMNVEV (reference sequence). The CDR3 sequence is CASSSIPLAREQYF.

This chain uses TRBV9 with TRBJ2-1; the D call from TCRdb, TRBD1, cannot be confirmed without DNA. The length of the CDR3 is 15 residues. Germline-derived CDR1 and CDR2 are SGDLS and YYNGEE. CDR3 residues: CASSVSGGYANEQFF.

V usage is TRBV4-1 and J usage is TRBJ2-2. From germline, CDR1 is MGHRA and CDR2 YSYEKL. The CDR3 runs 14 residues. The CDR3 sequence is CASSQHKYTGELFF.

This chain connects TRBV6-6 to TRBJ2-5; the TRBD2 assignment by TCRdb is unverifiable without DNA. Germline lookup yields CDR1 MNHNY and CDR2 SVGAGI (reference sequence). The CDR3 has 13 residues. CDR3 sequence: CVASGSSRETQYF.

The chain employs TRBV2 and TRBJ2-3; no DNA is available, so the TRBD2 call from TCRdb remains unchecked. Per the germline V gene, CDR1 is SNHLY and CDR2 is FYNNEI. The CDR3 extends over 14 amino acids. The CDR3 sequence: CASSGVAGRDTQYF.

This chain's CDR3 is CASSVRTGGRGPGYTF. The chain recombines TRBV9 with TRBJ1-2; with no DNA, the TCRdb D assignment of TRBD1 cannot be verified. The CDR3 sequence is 16 residues long. Germline V gene sequence: CDR1 SGDLS, CDR2 YYNGEE. Combining the CDR3 with reference TRBV9 and TRBJ1-2 gives the whole variable domain DSGVTQTPKHLITATGQRVTLRCSPRSGDLSVYWYQQSLDQGLQFLIQYYNGEERAKGNILERFSAQQFPDLHSELNLSSLELGDSALYFCASSVRTGGRGPGYTFGSGTRLTVV.

V gene TRBV21-1 combines with J gene TRBJ2-3; TCRdb picks TRBD2, but there is no DNA to check that call. TRBV21-1 is a pseudogene. The CDR3 extends over 15 amino acids. The CDR3 spells CASSARSAFTDTQYF.

The J gene is TRBJ2-1, the V gene TRBV20-1; checking the TCRdb D call of TRBD1 is not possible without DNA. This CDR3 region has 13 residues. CDR1 and CDR2 (germline): DFQATT, SNEGSKA (reference sequence). The CDR3 is CSANGRGHGEQFF.

The chain employs TRBV9 and TRBJ2-5; the TRBD1 assignment by TCRdb is unverifiable without DNA. Germline CDR1 and CDR2: SGDLS and YYNGEE. CDR3 length: 15 amino acids. CDR3 sequence: CASSAGQGLIETQYF.

The V call is TRBV20-1, the J call TRBJ2-6; TCRdb indicates TRBD1, and absent DNA this call remains unverified. The germline CDR1 and CDR2 sequences are DFQATT and SNEGSKA (reference sequence). The CDR3 consists of 15 residues. The CDR3 loop is CSAPRTGSGANVLTF.

The V and J genes are TRBV12-3 or TRBV12-4 and TRBJ2-7; the D call from TCRdb, TRBD1, cannot be confirmed without DNA. The length of the CDR3 is 15 residues. The chain's CDR3 is CASSPTGTGGDEQYF.

The V and J genes are TRBV4-1 and TRBJ1-1. CDR1 MGHRA and CDR2 YSYEKL come from the germline V gene. The CDR3 is 13 residues long. This CDR3 is CASRIGGNTEAFF.

The V gene is TRBV29-1, the J gene TRBJ2-2; without DNA, the TCRdb call of TRBD2 cannot be checked. The CDR3 spans 17 residues. In germline, CDR1 is SQVTM, CDR2 ANQGSEA. The CDR3 here is CSVEFEERGRITGELFF.

This chain connects TRBV29-1 to TRBJ2-2; TCRdb's assignment of TRBD1 cannot be checked, as there is no DNA. Germline assignment: CDR1 SQVTM and CDR2 ANQGSEA. The CDR3 is 14 amino acids. The CDR3: CSVPARGATGELFF.

This sequence joins TRBV14 and TRBJ2-7; absent DNA, TCRdb's TRBD1 call cannot be checked. Germline V gives CDR1 SGHDN, CDR2 FVKESK. This CDR3 comprises 16 residues. The CDR3 sequence: CASSQDGGTSSYEQYF.